The source of this T cell receptor (beta chain) is a study of blood T cell repertoires in COVID-19. Sequenced by immunoSEQ multiplex PCR; TCRdb stores in-frame clones only, minus some. In the table there are 200,000 to 250,000 clones, 60% to 85% of which are singletons. This CDR3 is built from 20 residues. Germline V gene data show CDR1 as SGHRS and CDR2 as YFSETQ. V dropped 2 bases and J dropped 0 bases, with 21 bases sitting between them. The chain employs TRBV5-1 and TRBJ2-6; weak D call: TRBD1 (6 bases). The sequence was collected from a woman between 65 and 79 years old with acute or convalescent COVID-19. Sequenced material: peripheral blood. Here the CDR3 DNA reads TGCGCCAGCAGCTTTGGACAGATAGACTACCTGAGCTCTGGGGCCAACGTCCTGACTTTC. It is translated as CASSFGQIDYLSSGANVLTF.